Below, 29 T cell receptor beta chains from the same sample are listed, as sequenced in a study of T cells after yellow fever vaccination. MiXCR, run by TCRdb on the 5' RACE reads, gives a single entry per CDR3 protein. Of just under 600,000 distinct CDR3 sequences listed, roughly 14% were seen once; the top ten hold 11% to 15%. This sample comprised PBMCs, obtained on the day of the yellow fever booster vaccination. The receptor source for this set is a young man who received the YFV17D yellow fever vaccine.

The chain combines TRBV6-5 with TRBJ1-1; TRBD1 matches 10 bases. This CDR3 contains 14 residues. CDR1 is MNHEY and CDR2 is SVGAGI in the germline V gene. Trimming cost V 4 bases and J 4 bases; bases outside gene matches: 3. The CDR3 sequence is CASSWDRGGTEAFF. The CDR3 bases are TGTGCCAGCAGTTGGGACAGGGGAGGCACTGAAGCTTTCTTT.

This clonotype was counted a few times. The chain links TRBV20-1 to TRBJ2-1; D tentatively reads TRBD1 or TRBD2 (5 bases each). The CDR3 consists of 15 residues. Trimming took 0 bases from V and 5 from J, leaving 14 bases between them. Germline V gene sequence: CDR1 DFQATT, CDR2 SNEGSKA (reference sequence). The CDR3 nucleotides are TGCAGTGCTAGAGAGTCGGGGACCGCCAACAATGAGCAGTTCTTC. This translates into CSARESGTANNEQFF.

The gene calls are TRBV20-1 and TRBJ2-7, with D perhaps matching TRBD1 or TRBD2 (6 bases each). The CDR3 is 14 amino acids. V lost 4 bases to trimming and J lost 4 bases, with 17 bases between them. Germline loops: CDR1 DFQATT, CDR2 SNEGSKA (reference sequence). The CDR3 DNA follows: TGCAGTGCTAAAGGGGGGAATTCTCCTTACGAGCAGTACTTC. Its translation: CSAKGGNSPYEQYF.

This chain links TRBV5-4 with TRBJ1-6, with D hard to call. CDR1 SGHNT and CDR2 YYREEE come from the germline V gene (reference sequence). V lost 4 bases and J 10 bases, leaving 9 bases between the germline ends. The CDR3 totals 12 residues. The CDR3 sequence is CASSVTDSPLHF. CDR3 DNA sequence: TGTGCCAGCAGCGTGACCGACTCACCCCTCCACTTT.

CDR3 amino acids: CASSYSLAQGKDIQYF. In DNA, the CDR3 is TGTGCCAGCAGTTACTCGTTGGCGCAGGGCAAGGACATTCAGTACTTC. The chain joins TRBV6-5 to TRBJ2-4; D is possibly TRBD1 (5 bases). Germline loops: CDR1 MNHEY, CDR2 SVGAGI. The CDR3 is 16 amino acids. Trimming removed 0 bases at V and 8 bases at J, with 17 bases between.

V is TRBV30 and J is TRBJ2-7; D possibly corresponds to TRBD1 (6 bases). Germline lookup yields CDR1 GTSNPN and CDR2 SVGIG (reference sequence). The CDR3 runs to 13 residues. Trimming took off 0 bases at V and 3 bases at J, with 9 bases between the two ends. CDR3 nucleotide sequence: TGTGCCTGGAGTGTACTCAGGGGCTACGAGCAGTACTTC. Its translation: CAWSVLRGYEQYF.

The rearrangement links TRBV28 to TRBJ2-7, with D possibly TRBD1 on 6 matching bases. Germline CDR1 and CDR2: MDHEN and SYDVKM. The CDR3 covers 15 residues. V lost 3 bases to trimming and J lost 2 bases, with 14 bases between them. CDR3 coding DNA: TGTGCCAGCAGTTTTGGTTCAGGGGCGACCTACGAGCAGTACTTC. Its protein is CASSFGSGATYEQYF. Full variable domain (outside the CDR3, taken from reference TRBV28 and TRBJ2-7): DVKVTQSSRYLVKRTGEKVFLECVQDMDHENMFWYRQDPGLGLRLIYFSYDVKMKEKGDIPEGYSVSREKKERFSLILESASTNQTSMYLCASSFGSGATYEQYFGPGTRLTVT.

This clonotype was recorded a few times. The chain uses TRBV19 and TRBJ2-7; D is ambiguous. This CDR3 contains 14 residues. With 1 base removed from V and 6 bases from J, the gap between germline ends came to 13 bases. Germline V lookup: CDR1 LNHDA, CDR2 SQIVND (reference sequence). CDR3 bases: TGTGCCAGTAGTATAGGACACCGAAACTTCGAGCAGTACTTC. Protein sequence: CASSIGHRNFEQYF.

The V and J genes are TRBV9 and TRBJ2-1, with no clear D. Per the germline V gene, CDR1 is SGDLS and CDR2 is YYNGEE. The ends were cut back, 0 bases at V and 5 bases at J, with 9 bases in the middle. The CDR3 sequence is 14 residues long. This CDR3 is CASSVEPANNEQFF. The CDR3 DNA reads TGTGCCAGCAGCGTAGAACCTGCTAACAATGAGCAGTTCTTC. The whole variable domain, remainder taken from reference TRBV9 and TRBJ2-1, is DSGVTQTPKHLITATGQRVTLRCSPRSGDLSVYWYQQSLDQGLQFLIQYYNGEERAKGNILERFSAQQFPDLHSELNLSSLELGDSALYFCASSVEPANNEQFFGPGTRLTVL.

The V call is TRBV5-4, the J call TRBJ2-1, with D unclear. The V gene lost 4 bases and the J gene lost 8 bases, with 10 bases spanning the gap. CDR1 SGHNT and CDR2 YYREEE come from the germline V gene (reference sequence). CDR3 length: 12 residues. The CDR3: CASSTGGDEQFF. The CDR3 bases are TGTGCCAGCAGCACGGGCGGAGATGAGCAGTTCTTC.

This clonotype has more than one count but fewer than ten. The chain links TRBV20-1 to TRBJ2-1, with D possibly TRBD2 on 7 matching bases. In germline, CDR1 is DFQATT, CDR2 SNEGSKA (reference sequence). Trimming took off 7 bases at V and 3 bases at J, with 16 bases between the two ends. The CDR3 sequence is 14 residues long. The CDR3 spells CSVRVGGGYNEQFF. The CDR3 region has the DNA TGCAGTGTACGGGTAGGGGGGGGCTACAATGAGCAGTTCTTC.

This clonotype was seen more than once but under ten times. CDR3 DNA: TGTGCCTGGAGTCTAGGGGATACCTACGAGCAGTACTTC. Translating gives CAWSLGDTYEQYF. The rearrangement joins TRBV30 to TRBJ2-7; tentatively, D is TRBD1 (5 bases). This CDR3 is 13 amino acids long. The V gene lost 2 bases and the J gene lost 2 bases, with 10 bases spanning the gap. Germline CDR1 reads GTSNPN; CDR2 reads SVGIG (reference sequence).

The chain links TRBV10-3 to TRBJ2-1; TRBD2 might be the D (6 bases). Per the germline V gene, CDR1 is ENHRY and CDR2 is SYGVKD. V gave up 0 bases and J gave up 2 bases, with 17 bases separating them. The CDR3 consists of 18 residues. This CDR3 reads CAISESDSRGFTYNEQFF. DNA for the CDR3: TGTGCCATCAGTGAGTCCGACTCCCGGGGGTTTACCTACAATGAGCAGTTCTTC.

In its sample, this clonotype was seen a few times. This chain links TRBV7-9 with TRBJ1-1, with TRBD1 matching over 9 bases. This CDR3 is built from 14 residues. V was clipped by 5 bases and J by 7 bases; unmatched bases: 8. Germline lookup yields CDR1 SEHNR and CDR2 FQNEAQ (reference sequence). The CDR3, as DNA: TGTGCCAGCAGCACCTTGACAGGGGGGTATGAAGCTTTCTTT. Its translation: CASSTLTGGYEAFF.

This clonotype was detected a few times. The chain joins TRBV10-3 to TRBJ1-1; no firm D call. Germline V gene sequence: CDR1 ENHRY, CDR2 SYGVKD. The CDR3 is 15 residues long. V shed 4 bases and J shed 4 bases, with 16 bases lying between them. For the CDR3, the DNA is TGTGCCATCAGTGCCTCGGGAGCGGGAGGCACTGAAGCTTTCTTT. Translation: CAISASGAGGTEAFF.

As DNA, the CDR3 is TGTGCCAGCAGCTTAAACGGGGTTGAGACCCAGTACTTC. Translated: CASSLNGVETQYF. The chain employs TRBV11-3 and TRBJ2-5, with a tentative D call TRBD2 (5 bases). CDR3 length: 13 amino acids. The V end was cut by 2 bases, the J end by 5 bases, with 9 bases between. Germline CDR1 and CDR2: SGHNT and YENEEA.

This clonotype occurred many times. The V call is TRBV10-1, the J call TRBJ2-3; D remains ambiguous. Germline loops: CDR1 WNHNN, CDR2 SYGVQD (reference sequence). V was pared by 2 bases and J by 1 base, with 1 base between. The CDR3 has 12 residues. CDR3 bases: TGCGCCAGCAGTGAGGGCACAGATACGCAGTATTTT. It encodes CASSEGTDTQYF.

This clonotype was detected only a few times. The chain combines TRBV20-1 with TRBJ2-1, with D maybe TRBD2 (5 bases). V was trimmed by 3 bases and J by 0 bases, leaving 9 bases between them. This CDR3 is built from 14 residues. Germline CDR1 reads DFQATT; CDR2 reads SNEGSKA (reference sequence). The CDR3 loop is CSASSASSYNEQFF. The DNA for the CDR3 is TGCAGTGCTAGTAGCGCGAGCTCCTACAATGAGCAGTTCTTC.

The chain carries TRBV2 and TRBJ2-7, with a possible D match to TRBD2 (6 bases). The CDR3 is made up of 16 amino acids. CDR1 and CDR2 from the germline V gene are SNHLY and FYNNEI. Trimming took 1 base from V and 5 from J, leaving 18 bases between them. The CDR3 nucleotides are TGTGCCAGCAGTGAAGAAGGGGCGGGGATTCCTCACGAGCAGTACTTC. Protein: CASSEEGAGIPHEQYF.

There are a few counts of this clonotype. This chain joins TRBV23-1 and TRBJ2-7, with D uncertain. TRBV23-1 belongs to the ORF category, with a function that is uncertain. The CDR3 loop spans 14 amino acids. Trimming took off 6 bases at V and 5 bases at J, with 17 bases between the two ends. Written as DNA, the CDR3 is TGCGCCAGCAGCCAGCCTCTTGATAGCCACGAGCAGTACTTC. Amino acids: CASSQPLDSHEQYF.

This clonotype was counted only a few times. The rearrangement joins TRBV4-2 to TRBJ2-5; 8 bases agree with TRBD2. Losses at the gene ends were 1 base for V and 5 bases for J; bases not matched to a gene: 6. CDR1 and CDR2 from the germline V gene are LGHNA and YNFKEQ. The CDR3 runs 15 residues. DNA of the CDR3: TGTGCCAGCAGCCAAGGTAGCGGGAAGTTTGAGACCCAGTACTTC. This gives the protein CASSQGSGKFETQYF.

V gene TRBV7-8 combines with J gene TRBJ2-7, with 14 bases aligning to TRBD2. CDR1 SGHVS and CDR2 FQNEAQ come from the germline V gene. The CDR3 consists of 15 residues. V lost 5 bases and J lost 4; bases outside the gene matches: 4. The CDR3 loop is CASSRGTSGRYEQYF. The CDR3 DNA reads as TGTGCCAGCAGCCGCGGGACTAGCGGGAGATACGAGCAGTACTTC.

Remarks on this clonotype: A read error may explain this, as a much larger clone is one base away. The genes are TRBV7-8 and TRBJ2-3; possibly TRBD2 for D (6 bases). The V gene's germline CDR1 is SGHVS and CDR2 FQNEAQ. Trimming removed 4 bases from V and 2 bases from J, with 10 bases in between. The CDR3 covers 14 residues. Written as DNA, the CDR3 is TGTGCCAGCAGCTGGGGACTTACCACAGATACGCAGTATTTT. This sequence encodes CASSWGLTTDTQYF.

This chain links TRBV10-3 with TRBJ2-7; TRBD2 matches 10 bases. CDR1 is ENHRY, CDR2 SYGVKD, per germline. This CDR3 region has 15 residues. With V trimmed by 5 bases and J by 4 bases, 8 bases remained unmatched. The CDR3 protein is CAISQGLADTYEQYF. For the CDR3, the DNA is TGTGCCATCAGTCAAGGACTAGCGGACACTTACGAGCAGTACTTC.

This sequence joins TRBV10-1 and TRBJ2-1; D is unclear. CDR1 is WNHNN, CDR2 SYGVQD, per germline (reference sequence). The CDR3 runs to 13 residues. V shed 2 bases and J shed 6 bases, with 8 bases lying between them. The CDR3 region is CASSENLGNEQFF. The CDR3 DNA sequence: TGCGCCAGCAGTGAGAATCTAGGCAATGAGCAGTTCTTC.

The rearrangement links TRBV6-5 to TRBJ2-3, with TRBD1 matching over 8 bases. The germline CDR1 and CDR2 sequences are MNHEY and SVGAGI. There are 15 residues in the CDR3. V shed 2 bases and J 1 base; nucleotides not matched to a gene: 2. CDR3 in DNA: TGTGCCAGCAGTTACGAGACAGGGGGCACAGATACGCAGTATTTT. This translates into CASSYETGGTDTQYF.

The chain is built from TRBV27 and TRBJ2-5; D might be TRBD2 (5 bases). V lost 5 bases to trimming and J lost 5 bases, with 21 bases between them. There are 16 residues in the CDR3. CDR1 and CDR2 (germline): MNHEY, SMNVEV (reference sequence). Written as DNA, the CDR3 is TGTGCCAGCAGTCCCCGAGGGCTAGATAGGAGGGAGACCCAGTACTTC. It encodes CASSPRGLDRRETQYF.

The chain couples TRBV24-1 to TRBJ2-2, with TRBD2 matching over 10 bases. CDR1 KGHDR and CDR2 SFDVKD come from the germline V gene. V gave up 7 bases and J gave up 4 bases; unmatched junction bases: 8. The CDR3 covers 16 residues. CDR3 sequence reads: CATRASGRLGTGELFF. The CDR3 DNA follows: TGTGCCACCAGGGCTAGCGGGAGATTGGGCACCGGGGAGCTGTTTTTT.

This chain links TRBV11-3 with TRBJ2-1; 10 bases map to TRBD2. V gave up 5 bases and J gave up 6 bases; unmatched junction bases: 10. The CDR3 totals 16 residues. Germline V gives CDR1 SGHNT, CDR2 YENEEA. The CDR3 region is CASSGHGTSAINEQFF. CDR3 DNA sequence: TGTGCCAGCAGCGGACATGGGACTAGCGCCATCAATGAGCAGTTCTTC. Based on the CDR3 plus reference TRBV11-3 and TRBJ2-1, the full variable domain is EAGVVQSPRYKIIEKKQPVAFWCNPISGHNTLYWYLQNLGQGPELLIRYENEEAVDDSQLPKDRFSAERLKGVDSTLKIQPAELGDSAVYLCASSGHGTSAINEQFFGPGTRLTVL.